The 25 T cell receptor beta chains given below trace back to one sample, sequenced in a study of cytomegalovirus exposure and HLA in healthy donors. PCR amplification relied on 60 Vbeta primers (plus 13 Jbeta primers). Profiled with immunoSEQ multiplex PCR; TCRdb holds only in-frame clones, not every one. Found here are about 120,000 clones, about 80% of them singletons; the top ten hold roughly 9.3%. Input material: PBMCs. The receptors here all came from a woman aged 45-65 years in good health and CMV-seropositive.

This chain uses TRBV7-2 with TRBJ2-2; D is uncertain. V dropped 3 bases and J dropped 7 bases, with 18 bases sitting between them. The germline V gene encodes CDR1 SGHTA and CDR2 FQGNSA. The CDR3 extends over 16 amino acids. CDR3 nucleotides: TGTGCCAGCAGCTTTGCAACTCCAAGGTCGGGCGGGGAGCTGTTTTTT. This encodes CASSFATPRSGGELFF.

The V gene is TRBV7-8, the J gene TRBJ1-2; D not resolved. There are 15 residues in the CDR3. CDR1 is SGHVS and CDR2 is FQNEAQ in the germline V gene. V lost 1 base, J lost 3 bases, and 12 bases lay in between. DNA for the CDR3: TGTGCCAGCAGCTTAGTTTCGTGGCTCGACTATGGCTACACCTTC. Its translation is CASSLVSWLDYGYTF.

The chain is built from TRBV1 and TRBJ2-7; the table calls TRBD2, which could not be checked here. TRBV1 is designated a pseudogene. This CDR3 contains 15 residues. The CDR3 sequence: CTSSETGSQEYEQYF. The CDR3 bases are TGCACCAGCAGCGAAACCGGGAGCCAAGAGTACGAGCAGTACTTC.

This clone occurred once. This chain connects TRBV7-3 to TRBJ2-2; TRBD2 matches 8 bases. CDR3 size: 16 residues. Germline values: CDR1 SGHTA, CDR2 FQGTGA. V lost 4 bases, J lost 6 bases, and 10 bases stayed unmatched. CDR3 sequence reads: CASSYYLGRGAGELFF. The CDR3, as DNA: TGTGCCAGCAGCTATTACCTCGGGAGGGGAGCCGGGGAGCTGTTTTTT.

The V gene is TRBV7-8, the J gene TRBJ1-2; TRBD1 agrees at 8 bases. Germline lookup yields CDR1 SGHVS and CDR2 FQNEAQ. V was clipped by 0 bases and J by 7 bases; unmatched bases: 4. This CDR3 spans 14 amino acids. The DNA for the CDR3 is TGTGCCAGCAGCTTAGCGCGCGACAGGGGTGGCTACACCTTC. Its translation is CASSLARDRGGYTF.

This chain joins TRBV19 and TRBJ1-2, with D possibly TRBD1 on 6 matching bases. Germline CDR1 reads LNHDA; CDR2 reads SQIVND (reference sequence). With 9 bases removed from V and 4 bases from J, the gap between germline ends came to 12 bases. CDR3 length: 12 residues. This CDR3 is CASRTDRYGYTF. CDR3 bases: TGTGCCAGCAGGACAGACCGCTATGGCTACACCTTC.

The rearrangement links TRBV9 to TRBJ2-7; TRBD2 is a possible D gene (6 bases). The germline gives CDR1 SGDLS, CDR2 YYNGEE. The CDR3 length is 13 residues. Trimming took 0 bases from V and 4 from J, leaving 8 bases between them. The CDR3 reads CASSVGGEYEQYF. The CDR3 DNA reads TGTGCCAGCAGCGTAGGGGGGGAGTACGAGCAGTACTTC.

This clone appeared a few times. The chain links TRBV19 to TRBJ2-1; 9 nucleotides match TRBD2. J gave up 2 bases and V 5 bases, and 7 bases lay outside the gene matches. From germline, CDR1 is LNHDA and CDR2 SQIVND (reference sequence). This CDR3 has 16 residues. CDR3 in amino acids: CASSQGTSFTYNEQFF. CDR3 nucleotides: TGTGCCAGTAGTCAAGGGACTAGCTTCACCTACAATGAGCAGTTCTTC.

The chain combines TRBV10-3 with TRBJ1-1; 7 nucleotides line up with TRBD1. This CDR3 has 13 residues. Germline CDR1 and CDR2: ENHRY and SYGVKD. Trimming removed 0 bases from V and 10 bases from J; junction bases left unmatched: 5. CDR3 coding DNA: TGTGCCATCAGTGAGTCGACAGGGATAGGAGCTTTCTTT. As protein: CAISESTGIGAFF.

The CDR3 nucleotides are TGTGCCATCTCTCATAGTGGGGGCATGAACACTGAAGCTTTCTTT. It codes for CAISHSGGMNTEAFF. The V call is TRBV7-9, the J call TRBJ1-1; D perhaps matches TRBD1 (6 bases). CDR1 is SEHNR and CDR2 is FQNEAQ in the germline V gene (reference sequence). Trimming shortened V by 10 bases and J by 0 bases, and 18 bases separated the two germline ends. The CDR3 runs to 15 residues.

The V and J genes are TRBV6-1 and TRBJ1-5, with 7 bases lining up with TRBD1. There are 14 residues in the CDR3. V trimming: 6 bases; J trimming: 2 bases; junction bases outside the gene matches: 4. Germline CDR1 is MNHNS and CDR2 is SASEGT. The DNA of the CDR3 is TGTGCCAGCAGACAGGGGCTGGGCAATCAGCCCCAGCATTTT. It specifies CASRQGLGNQPQHF.

The chain couples TRBV4-1 to TRBJ2-5, with TRBD1 matching over 7 bases. The DNA matches TRBJ2-7 better at its end, which makes the J call doubtful. CDR3 length equals 14 residues. Germline V lookup: CDR1 MGHRA, CDR2 YSYEKL. CDR3 in amino acids: CASSQSGQRYEQYF. Written as DNA, the CDR3 is TGCGCCAGCAGCCAATCGGGACAGCGCTACGAGCAGTACTTC.

The CDR3 reads CASSSAGLNAEAFF. CDR3 nucleotides: TGTGCCAGCAGCTCCGCAGGACTTAACGCTGAAGCTTTCTTT. The rearrangement uses TRBV7-9 and TRBJ1-1; D is ambiguous. Germline loops: CDR1 SEHNR, CDR2 FQNEAQ (reference sequence). The CDR3 has 14 amino acids. Trimming took 4 bases from V and 6 from J, leaving 15 bases between them.

This chain joins TRBV21-1 and TRBJ2-3; the D segment call TRBD1 is taken from the table without a DNA check. TRBV21-1 corresponds to a pseudogene. The length of the CDR3 is 17 residues. CDR3 DNA sequence: TGTGCCAGCAGCAAAGCTCCCCGGGACAGGGGAACAGATACGCAGTATTTT. This encodes CASSKAPRDRGTDTQYF.

The table lists this clone with a few counts. This chain links TRBV4-3 with TRBJ1-2, with 7 bases identical to TRBD1. V lost 1 base, J lost 11 bases, and 4 bases stayed unmatched. Germline V CDR1 and CDR2: LGHNA, YSLEER. The CDR3 contains 12 residues. The CDR3, as DNA: TGCGCCAGCAGCCAAGGGGGACAGACTTACACCTTC. Translating it yields CASSQGGQTYTF.

The V and J genes are TRBV29-1 and TRBJ2-7, with 9 bases lining up with TRBD1. V shed 6 bases, J shed 7 bases, and the junction held 16 bases outside the gene matches. This CDR3 comprises 15 residues. The germline V gene has CDR1 SQVTM and CDR2 ANQGSEA. As DNA, the CDR3 is TGCAGCGTGGAGGGACAGGGATATCTTTCGGGGGAGCAGTACTTC. It specifies CSVEGQGYLSGEQYF.

This clone was counted a few times. The CDR3 DNA follows: TGTGCCAGCTCACCGGGGGGGAATGGCTACACCTTC. Residues: CASSPGGNGYTF. The J gene is TRBJ1-2, the V gene TRBV18; D perhaps matches TRBD1 (5 bases). Germline V gives CDR1 KGHSH, CDR2 LQKENI. V was trimmed by 3 bases and J by 6 bases, leaving 8 bases between them. The length of the CDR3 is 12 residues.

The genes are TRBV2 and TRBJ1-2; possibly TRBD1 for D (5 bases). This CDR3 spans 14 amino acids. Per the germline V gene, CDR1 is SNHLY and CDR2 is FYNNEI. V was clipped by 7 bases and J by 2 bases, with 14 bases between them. This chain's CDR3 is CASTPRVENYGYTF. As DNA, the CDR3 is TGTGCCAGCACCCCCAGGGTGGAGAACTATGGCTACACCTTC.

This clone has only a few counts. V is TRBV6-5 and J is TRBJ1-4, with D possibly being TRBD1 (6 bases). CDR1 and CDR2 (germline): MNHEY, SVGAGI. CDR3 size: 11 residues. V gave up 6 bases and J gave up 11 bases, with 10 bases separating them. The CDR3 region has the DNA TGTGCCAGCAGCTCAGGGGAGAAACTGTTTTTT. It specifies CASSSGEKLFF.

CDR3 amino acids: CASRREQGAQNGYTF. CDR3 bases: TGTGCCAGCAGGAGAGAACAGGGGGCGCAGAATGGCTACACCTTC. The gene calls are TRBV6-6 and TRBJ1-2, with 9 bases lining up with TRBD1. This CDR3 region has 15 residues. J lost 6 bases, V lost 6 bases, and 11 bases had no gene match. Germline V gives CDR1 MNHNY, CDR2 SVGAGI (reference sequence).

This clone was detected a few times. This chain uses TRBV18 with TRBJ2-7; D is perhaps TRBD1 (5 bases). The germline gives CDR1 KGHSH, CDR2 LQKENI. V was trimmed by 6 bases and J by 4 bases, leaving 10 bases between them. The CDR3 runs 12 residues. CDR3: CASSDREYEQYF. The CDR3 DNA reads TGTGCCAGCTCCGACAGAGAGTACGAGCAGTACTTC.

The CDR3 DNA reads TGTGCCAGCAGCTTGTATCCAGCGGGAGATTACGAGCAGTACTTC. It specifies CASSLYPAGDYEQYF. V is TRBV5-4 and J is TRBJ2-7, with TRBD2 identical over 8 bases. V lost 1 base, J lost 4 bases, and 7 bases stayed unmatched. The CDR3 loop spans 15 amino acids. Germline CDR1 and CDR2: SGHNT and YYREEE (reference sequence).

The chain recombines TRBV7-6 with TRBJ2-5, with D possibly being TRBD2 (6 bases). CDR3 length: 13 amino acids. CDR1 and CDR2 (germline): SGHVS, FNYEAQ. Deletions cut 10 bases from V and 1 base from J, with 13 bases between. Here the CDR3 reads CATRERTQETQYF. CDR3 nucleotide sequence: TGTGCCACCCGGGAGCGGACCCAAGAGACCCAGTACTTC.

V usage is TRBV7-3 and J usage is TRBJ1-1; 10 bases are shared with TRBD1. The CDR3 is 14 amino acids. The V gene's germline CDR1 is SGHTA and CDR2 FQGTGA. The V gene end was trimmed by 4 bases and the J gene end by 3 bases; junction bases not matched to a gene: 2. As DNA, the CDR3 is TGTGCCAGCAGCTCCGGGACAGGGGACACTGAAGCTTTCTTT. Protein: CASSSGTGDTEAFF.

The chain is built from TRBV5-4 and TRBJ1-3; D perhaps matches TRBD1 (6 bases). Germline CDR1 reads SGHNT; CDR2 reads YYREEE (reference sequence). Trimming shortened V by 1 base and J by 4 bases, and 12 bases separated the two germline ends. There are 15 residues in the CDR3. The CDR3 sequence is CASSLQGITGNTIYF. CDR3 in DNA: TGTGCCAGCAGCTTGCAGGGGATCACGGGAAACACCATATATTTT.